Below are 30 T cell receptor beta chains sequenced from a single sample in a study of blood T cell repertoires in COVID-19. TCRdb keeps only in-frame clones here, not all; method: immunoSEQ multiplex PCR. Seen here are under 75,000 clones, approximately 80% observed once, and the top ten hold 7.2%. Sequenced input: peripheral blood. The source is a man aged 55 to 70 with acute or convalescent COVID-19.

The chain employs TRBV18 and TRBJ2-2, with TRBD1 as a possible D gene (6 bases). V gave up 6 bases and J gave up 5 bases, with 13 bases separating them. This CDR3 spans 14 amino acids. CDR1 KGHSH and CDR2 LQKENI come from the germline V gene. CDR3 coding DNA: TGTGCCAGCTCCACCGGGACATGGACCGGGGAGCTGTTTTTT. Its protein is CASSTGTWTGELFF.

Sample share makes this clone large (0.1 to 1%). The CDR3: CASSIGASYTF. For the CDR3, the DNA is TGTGCCAGTAGTATAGGCGCGAGCTACACCTTC. This chain links TRBV19 with TRBJ1-2, with unresolved D. Germline V gives CDR1 LNHDA, CDR2 SQIVND (reference sequence). The CDR3 has 11 amino acids. Trimming removed 1 base from V and 9 bases from J, with 6 bases in between.

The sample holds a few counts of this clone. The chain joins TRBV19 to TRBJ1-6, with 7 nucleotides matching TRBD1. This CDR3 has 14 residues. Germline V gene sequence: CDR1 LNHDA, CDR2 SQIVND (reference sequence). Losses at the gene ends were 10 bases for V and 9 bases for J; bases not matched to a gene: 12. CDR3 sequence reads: CATKGDSTFSPLHF. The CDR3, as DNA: TGTGCCACTAAAGGGGACAGTACATTTTCACCCCTCCACTTT.

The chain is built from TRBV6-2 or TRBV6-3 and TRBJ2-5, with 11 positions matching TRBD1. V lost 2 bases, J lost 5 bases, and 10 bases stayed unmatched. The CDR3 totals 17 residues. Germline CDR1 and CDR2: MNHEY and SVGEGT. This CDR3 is CASSYPGQGVSKETQYF. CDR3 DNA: TGTGCCAGCAGTTACCCGGGACAGGGGGTGTCGAAGGAGACCCAGTACTTC.

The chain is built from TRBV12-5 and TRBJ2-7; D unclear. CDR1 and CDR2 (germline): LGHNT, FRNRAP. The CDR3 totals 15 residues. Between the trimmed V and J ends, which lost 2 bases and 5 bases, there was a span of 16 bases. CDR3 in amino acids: CASGLFAGRPHEQYF. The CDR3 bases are TGTGCTAGTGGTTTGTTTGCTGGCAGGCCCCACGAGCAGTACTTC.

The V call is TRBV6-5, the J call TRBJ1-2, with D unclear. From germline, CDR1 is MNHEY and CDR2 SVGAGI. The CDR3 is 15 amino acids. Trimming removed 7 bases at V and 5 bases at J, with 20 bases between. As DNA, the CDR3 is TGTGCCAGCATACAAGGGAGCCCCTGGGATTATGGCTACACCTTC. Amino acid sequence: CASIQGSPWDYGYTF.

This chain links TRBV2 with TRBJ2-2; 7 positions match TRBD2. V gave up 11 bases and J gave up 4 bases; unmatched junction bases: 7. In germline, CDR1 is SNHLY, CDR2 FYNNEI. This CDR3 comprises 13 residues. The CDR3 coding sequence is TGTGCCTCACGTGGGGGGGGCACCGGGGAGCTGTTTTTT. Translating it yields CASRGGGTGELFF.

CDR3 loop: CASSLAGTGRGEQYF. CDR3 nucleotides: TGTGCCAGCAGCTTGGCCGGGACAGGGAGGGGCGAGCAGTACTTC. The chain uses TRBV5-6 and TRBJ2-7; 9 bases agree with TRBD1. The ends lost 0 bases at V and 6 bases at J; junction bases unmatched: 7. The germline gives CDR1 SGHDT, CDR2 YYEEEE. This CDR3 has 15 amino acids.

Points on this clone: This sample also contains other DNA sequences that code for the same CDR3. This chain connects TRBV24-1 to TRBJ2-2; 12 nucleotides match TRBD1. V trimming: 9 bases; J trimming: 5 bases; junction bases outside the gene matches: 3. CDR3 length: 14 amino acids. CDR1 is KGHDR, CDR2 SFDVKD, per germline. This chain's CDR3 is CATRGQGATGELFF. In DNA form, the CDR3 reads TGTGCCACCCGGGGACAGGGGGCGACCGGGGAGCTGTTTTTT.

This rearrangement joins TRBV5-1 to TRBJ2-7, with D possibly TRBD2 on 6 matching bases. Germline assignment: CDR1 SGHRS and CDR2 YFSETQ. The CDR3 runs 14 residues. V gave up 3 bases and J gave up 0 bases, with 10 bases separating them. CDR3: CASSSGTPSYEQYF. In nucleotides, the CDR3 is TGCGCCAGCAGCTCCGGGACTCCCTCCTACGAGCAGTACTTC.

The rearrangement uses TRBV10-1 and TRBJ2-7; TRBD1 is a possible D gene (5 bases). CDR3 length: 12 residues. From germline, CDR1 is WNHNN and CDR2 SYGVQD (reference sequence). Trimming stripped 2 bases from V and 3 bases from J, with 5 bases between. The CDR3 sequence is CASSERGYEQYF. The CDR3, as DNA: TGCGCCAGCAGTGAGAGGGGCTACGAGCAGTACTTC.

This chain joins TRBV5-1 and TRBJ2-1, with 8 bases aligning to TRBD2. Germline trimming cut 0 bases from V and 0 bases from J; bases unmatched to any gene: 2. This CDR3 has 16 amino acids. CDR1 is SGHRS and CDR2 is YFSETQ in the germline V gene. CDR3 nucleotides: TGCGCCAGCAGCTTGGTCGGGGGGGTCTCCTACAATGAGCAGTTCTTC. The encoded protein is CASSLVGGVSYNEQFF.

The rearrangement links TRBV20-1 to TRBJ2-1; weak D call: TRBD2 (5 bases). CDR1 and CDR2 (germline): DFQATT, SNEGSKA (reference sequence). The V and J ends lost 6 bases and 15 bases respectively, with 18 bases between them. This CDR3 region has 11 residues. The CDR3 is CSAELRTAGFF. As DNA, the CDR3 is TGCAGTGCCGAATTGCGGACTGCGGGGTTCTTC.

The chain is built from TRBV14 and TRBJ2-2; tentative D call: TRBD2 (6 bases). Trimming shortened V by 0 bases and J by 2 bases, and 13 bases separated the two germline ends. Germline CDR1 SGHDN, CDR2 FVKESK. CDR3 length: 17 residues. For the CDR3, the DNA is TGTGCCAGCAGCCAAGATCATCGGGGGATTAACACCGGGGAGCTGTTTTTT. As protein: CASSQDHRGINTGELFF.

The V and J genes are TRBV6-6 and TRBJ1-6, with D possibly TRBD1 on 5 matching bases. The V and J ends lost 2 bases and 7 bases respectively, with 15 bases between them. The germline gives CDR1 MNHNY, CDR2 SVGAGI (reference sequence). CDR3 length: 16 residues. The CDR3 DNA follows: TGTGCCAGCAGTTACCCCCCGACAGATCCCAATTCACCCCTCCACTTT. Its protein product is CASSYPPTDPNSPLHF.

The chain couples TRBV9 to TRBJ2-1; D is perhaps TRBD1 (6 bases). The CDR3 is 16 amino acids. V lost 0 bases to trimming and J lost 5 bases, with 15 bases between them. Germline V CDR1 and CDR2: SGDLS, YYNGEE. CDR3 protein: CASSVAVGATDNEQFF. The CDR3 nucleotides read TGTGCCAGCAGCGTAGCCGTGGGGGCGACAGACAATGAGCAGTTCTTC. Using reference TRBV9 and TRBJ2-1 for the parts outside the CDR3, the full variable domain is DSGVTQTPKHLITATGQRVTLRCSPRSGDLSVYWYQQSLDQGLQFLIQYYNGEERAKGNILERFSAQQFPDLHSELNLSSLELGDSALYFCASSVAVGATDNEQFFGPGTRLTVL.

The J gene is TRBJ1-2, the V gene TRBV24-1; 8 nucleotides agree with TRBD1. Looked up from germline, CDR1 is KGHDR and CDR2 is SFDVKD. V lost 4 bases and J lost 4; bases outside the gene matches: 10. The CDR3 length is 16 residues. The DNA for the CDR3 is TGTGCCACCAGTGACCCCCGGGACAGGCGAGCCTATGGCTACACCTTC. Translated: CATSDPRDRRAYGYTF.

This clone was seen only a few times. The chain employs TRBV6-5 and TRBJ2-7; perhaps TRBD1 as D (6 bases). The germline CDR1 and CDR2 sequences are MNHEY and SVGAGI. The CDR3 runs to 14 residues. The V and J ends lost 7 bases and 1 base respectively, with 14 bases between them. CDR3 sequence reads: CASTQGPPSYEQYF. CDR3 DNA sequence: TGTGCCAGCACCCAGGGGCCACCATCCTACGAGCAGTACTTC.

CDR3 nucleotide sequence: TGTGCCAGCAGCGTAGGTAGCGGGGGGGAGACCCAGTACTTC. It encodes CASSVGSGGETQYF. The chain couples TRBV9 to TRBJ2-5, with TRBD2 identical over 10 bases. Germline V gives CDR1 SGDLS, CDR2 YYNGEE. V shed 0 bases and J 5 bases; nucleotides not matched to a gene: 1. There are 14 residues in the CDR3. Variable domain in full (rest from reference TRBV9 and TRBJ2-5): DSGVTQTPKHLITATGQRVTLRCSPRSGDLSVYWYQQSLDQGLQFLIQYYNGEERAKGNILERFSAQQFPDLHSELNLSSLELGDSALYFCASSVGSGGETQYFGPGTRLLVL.

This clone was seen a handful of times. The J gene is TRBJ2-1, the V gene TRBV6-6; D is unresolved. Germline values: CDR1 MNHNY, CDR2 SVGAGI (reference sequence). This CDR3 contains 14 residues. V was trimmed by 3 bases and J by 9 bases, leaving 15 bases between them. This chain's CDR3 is CASSYDSSPREQFF. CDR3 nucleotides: TGTGCCAGCAGTTATGACTCCTCTCCCCGTGAGCAGTTCTTC.

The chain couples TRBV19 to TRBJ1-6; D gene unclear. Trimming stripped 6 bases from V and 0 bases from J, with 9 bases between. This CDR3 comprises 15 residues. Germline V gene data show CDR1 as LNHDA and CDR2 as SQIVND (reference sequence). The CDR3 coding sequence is TGTGCCAGTAGGACGGGGAGCTCCTATAATTCACCCCTCCACTTT. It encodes CASRTGSSYNSPLHF.

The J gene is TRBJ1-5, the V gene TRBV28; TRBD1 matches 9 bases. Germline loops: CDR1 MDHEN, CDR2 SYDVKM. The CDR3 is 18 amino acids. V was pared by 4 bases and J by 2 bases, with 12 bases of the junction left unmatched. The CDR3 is CASSSQPTGGVGNQPQHF. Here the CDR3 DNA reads TGTGCCAGCAGTTCTCAGCCCACAGGGGGCGTTGGCAATCAGCCCCAGCATTTT.

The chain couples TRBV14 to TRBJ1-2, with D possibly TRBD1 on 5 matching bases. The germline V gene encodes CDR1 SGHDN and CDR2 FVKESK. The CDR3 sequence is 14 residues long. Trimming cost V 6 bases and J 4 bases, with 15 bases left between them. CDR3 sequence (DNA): TGTGCCAGCAGTCAATTCGGGGGGATCTATGGCTACACCTTC. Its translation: CASSQFGGIYGYTF.

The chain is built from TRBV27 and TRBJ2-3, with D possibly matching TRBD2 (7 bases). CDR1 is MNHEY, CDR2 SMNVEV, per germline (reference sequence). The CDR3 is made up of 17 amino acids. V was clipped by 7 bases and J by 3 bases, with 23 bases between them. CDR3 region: CASTPGGPAGLTDTQYF. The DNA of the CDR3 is TGTGCCAGCACCCCCGGGGGGCCAGCGGGATTGACAGATACGCAGTATTTT.

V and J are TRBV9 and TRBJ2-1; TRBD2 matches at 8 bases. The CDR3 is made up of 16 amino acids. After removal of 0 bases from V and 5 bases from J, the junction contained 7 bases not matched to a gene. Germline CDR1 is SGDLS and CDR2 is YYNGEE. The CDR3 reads CASSVAGGRLDNEQFF. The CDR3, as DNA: TGTGCCAGCAGCGTAGCGGGGGGGCGGTTGGACAATGAGCAGTTCTTC.

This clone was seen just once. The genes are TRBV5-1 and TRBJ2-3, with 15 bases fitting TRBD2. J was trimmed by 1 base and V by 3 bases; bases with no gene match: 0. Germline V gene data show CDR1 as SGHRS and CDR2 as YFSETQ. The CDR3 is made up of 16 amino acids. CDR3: CASSWTSGRGTDTQYF. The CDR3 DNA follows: TGCGCCAGCAGCTGGACTAGCGGGAGGGGCACAGATACGCAGTATTTT.

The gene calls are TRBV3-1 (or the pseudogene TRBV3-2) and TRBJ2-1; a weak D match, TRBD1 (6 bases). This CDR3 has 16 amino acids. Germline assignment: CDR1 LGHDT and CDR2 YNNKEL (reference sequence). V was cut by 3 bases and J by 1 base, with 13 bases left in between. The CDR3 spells CASSHPRDTSYNEQFF. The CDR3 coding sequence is TGTGCCAGCAGCCACCCTCGGGACACTTCCTACAATGAGCAGTTCTTC.

As DNA, the CDR3 is TGTGCCAGCAGTTTGGACAGGGGAAGTGAAAAACTGTTTTTT. Translating it yields CASSLDRGSEKLFF. This sequence joins TRBV28 and TRBJ1-4, with 9 nucleotides matching TRBD1. The CDR3 is 14 residues long. V was pared by 3 bases and J by 7 bases, with 3 bases of the junction left unmatched. Germline loops: CDR1 MDHEN, CDR2 SYDVKM.

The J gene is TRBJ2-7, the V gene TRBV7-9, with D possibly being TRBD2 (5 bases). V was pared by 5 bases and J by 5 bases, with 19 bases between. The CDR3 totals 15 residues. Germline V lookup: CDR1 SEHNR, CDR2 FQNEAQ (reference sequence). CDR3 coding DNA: TGTGCCAGCAGCACCCCCGGGCCGGGGAACCACGAGCAGTACTTC. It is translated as CASSTPGPGNHEQYF.

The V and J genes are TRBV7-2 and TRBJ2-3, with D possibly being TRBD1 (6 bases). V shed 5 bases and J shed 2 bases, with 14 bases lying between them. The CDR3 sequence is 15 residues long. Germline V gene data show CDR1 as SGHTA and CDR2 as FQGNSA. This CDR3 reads CASSQTDRPTDTQYF. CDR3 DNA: TGTGCCAGCAGCCAAACAGACAGGCCCACAGATACGCAGTATTTT.